The 3 T cell receptor beta chains below come from one sample, sequenced in a study of blood T cell repertoires in COVID-19. Sequencing used immunoSEQ multiplex PCR; TCRdb keeps in-frame clones, though not all of them. The sample has 200,000 to 250,000 clones, roughly 80% seen once; the top ten hold 6% to 9.5%. Sequencing input: peripheral blood. These receptors all stem from a woman aged 50 to 60 with acute or convalescent COVID-19.

This chain uses TRBV4-3 with TRBJ2-3; D is unclear. CDR3 length: 11 amino acids. V shed 4 bases and J shed 6 bases, with 5 bases lying between them. CDR1 and CDR2 from the germline V gene are LGHNA and YSLEER. The CDR3 bases are TGCGCCAGCAGCCGCGAGGATACGCAGTATTTT. Encoded protein: CASSREDTQYF.

The chain links TRBV6-1 to TRBJ2-1; TRBD1 might be the D (5 bases). The V gene's germline CDR1 is MNHNS and CDR2 SASEGT. The CDR3 consists of 15 residues. The V end was cut by 1 base, the J end by 7 bases, with 14 bases between. Written as DNA, the CDR3 is TGTGCCAGCAGTGAAGTACGTTGGGGCGCAAATGAGCAGTTCTTC. Residues: CASSEVRWGANEQFF.

The genes are TRBV12-3 or TRBV12-4 and TRBJ1-1, with TRBD1 as a possible D gene (6 bases). The CDR3 consists of 13 residues. Trimming took off 3 bases at V and 4 bases at J, with 9 bases between the two ends. As DNA, the CDR3 is TGTGCCAGCAGTTTGCAGGGGAGCACTGAAGCTTTCTTT. The encoded protein is CASSLQGSTEAFF.